The 21 T cell receptor beta chains below come from one sample, sequenced in a study of blood T cell repertoires in COVID-19. This table comes from immunoSEQ multiplex PCR, and its TCRdb copy is limited to in-frame clones, with some not included. The profile shows around 220,000 clones, about 81% of them singletons. The sequencing input was peripheral blood. The source of these receptors is an elderly woman with COVID-19, enrolled during active disease.

The chain uses TRBV7-9 and TRBJ1-6; D unresolved. Trimming took off 6 bases at V and 0 bases at J, with 12 bases between the two ends. CDR1 SEHNR and CDR2 FQNEAQ come from the germline V gene (reference sequence). This CDR3 has 16 residues. CDR3 amino acids: CASSFRGSSYNSPLHF. DNA of the CDR3: TGTGCCAGCAGTTTTCGCGGGAGCTCCTATAATTCACCCCTCCACTTT.

The sample holds a few counts of this clone. V gene TRBV7-3 combines with J gene TRBJ2-7; D possibly corresponds to TRBD2 (5 bases). The germline V gene encodes CDR1 SGHTA and CDR2 FQGTGA. V gave up 1 base and J gave up 5 bases, with 9 bases separating them. This CDR3 has 13 amino acids. CDR3 amino acids: CASSLSYGDEQYF. In nucleotides, the CDR3 is TGTGCCAGCAGCTTAAGTTACGGGGACGAGCAGTACTTC.

The DNA for the CDR3 is TGTGCCAGCACTAAAGGACAGGGGTATGGCTACACCTTC. Its translation: CASTKGQGYGYTF. The chain recombines TRBV7-2 with TRBJ1-2, with 9 bases aligning to TRBD1. Per the germline V gene, CDR1 is SGHTA and CDR2 is FQGNSA. Germline trimming cut 7 bases from V and 5 bases from J; bases unmatched to any gene: 5. This CDR3 contains 13 residues. The variable domain in full, with the rest retrieved from reference TRBV7-2 and TRBJ1-2, is GAGVSQSPSNKVTEKGKDVELRCDPISGHTALYWYRQSLGQGLEFLIYFQGNSAPDKSGLPSDRFSAERTGGSVSTLTIQRTQQEDSAVYLCASTKGQGYGYTFGSGTRLTVV.

In its sample, this clone was seen a few times. The V gene is TRBV20-1, the J gene TRBJ1-6; 8 bases match TRBD1. V lost 6 bases to trimming and J lost 0 bases; unmatched junction nucleotides: 10. This CDR3 has 17 amino acids. CDR1 DFQATT and CDR2 SNEGSKA come from the germline V gene (reference sequence). CDR3 nucleotide sequence: TGCAGTGCCAGTGCGGACAGGGCAAACTCCTATAATTCACCCCTCCACTTT. Its translation: CSASADRANSYNSPLHF.

The chain uses TRBV11-3 and TRBJ2-1; D possibly corresponds to TRBD2 (7 bases). The germline gives CDR1 SGHNT, CDR2 YENEEA. V gave up 1 base and J gave up 6 bases, with 16 bases separating them. The CDR3 extends over 16 amino acids. CDR3 protein: CASSLVGGGGFNEQFF. The CDR3 DNA is TGTGCCAGCAGCTTAGTAGGCGGGGGCGGTTTCAATGAGCAGTTCTTC.

The rearrangement links TRBV5-1 to TRBJ1-4, with D unresolved. CDR1 is SGHRS and CDR2 is YFSETQ in the germline V gene. The length of the CDR3 is 15 residues. Trimming shortened V by 1 base and J by 2 bases, and 9 bases separated the two germline ends. CDR3 nucleotide sequence: TGCGCCAGCAGCTTGACGACGGGGACTAATGAAAAACTGTTTTTT. This gives the protein CASSLTTGTNEKLFF.

The chain uses TRBV5-4 and TRBJ1-5, with D perhaps matching TRBD1 (5 bases). Germline lookup yields CDR1 SGHNT and CDR2 YYREEE (reference sequence). Between the trimmed V and J ends, which lost 4 bases and 4 bases, there was a span of 9 bases. The CDR3 sequence is 13 residues long. CDR3 in amino acids: CASSAGRNQPQHF. The CDR3 coding sequence is TGTGCCAGCAGCGCGGGGCGTAATCAGCCCCAGCATTTT.

This clone is deemed medium-sized. This sequence joins TRBV5-1 and TRBJ2-5; possibly TRBD1 for D (7 bases). This CDR3 is 14 amino acids long. From germline, CDR1 is SGHRS and CDR2 YFSETQ. V was pared by 4 bases and J by 4 bases, with 14 bases between. The CDR3 is CASSPGGTGETQYF. DNA for the CDR3: TGCGCCAGCAGCCCAGGGGGGACGGGAGAGACCCAGTACTTC.

Only a few counts were recorded for this clone. The chain uses TRBV4-1 and TRBJ2-7; TRBD2 aligns across 10 bases. V trimming: 4 bases; J trimming: 7 bases; junction bases outside the gene matches: 19. This CDR3 comprises 18 residues. In germline, CDR1 is MGHRA, CDR2 YSYEKL. CDR3 coding DNA: TGCGCCAGCAGCCCAACCGTGGTCGAATTAGCGGGAGGAGGGGAGCAGTACTTC. As protein: CASSPTVVELAGGGEQYF.

The J gene is TRBJ2-6, the V gene TRBV4-2, with 9 bases matching TRBD2. Germline lookup yields CDR1 LGHNA and CDR2 YNFKEQ. The V and J ends lost 0 bases and 3 bases, in that order; junction bases with no gene match: 9. The CDR3 has 19 amino acids. The CDR3 nucleotides read TGTGCCAGCAGCCAAGATTTAGTAGCGGGGGCTCTTGGGGCCAACGTCCTGACTTTC. Amino acid sequence: CASSQDLVAGALGANVLTF.

CDR3 coding DNA: TGTGCCAGCAGCTGGCTCGGGGGAACTAATGAAAAACTGTTTTTT. It is translated as CASSWLGGTNEKLFF. The chain combines TRBV7-9 with TRBJ1-4; tentatively, D is TRBD1 (5 bases). Trimming removed 4 bases from V and 1 base from J, with 10 bases in between. The CDR3 extends over 15 amino acids. The germline V gene encodes CDR1 SEHNR and CDR2 FQNEAQ (reference sequence).

V is TRBV3-1 (or the pseudogene TRBV3-2) and J is TRBJ1-1; D is possibly TRBD1 (6 bases). Trimming took off 1 base at V and 4 bases at J, with 10 bases between the two ends. CDR1 and CDR2 (germline): LGHDT, YNNKEL (reference sequence). This CDR3 has 14 amino acids. The CDR3 loop reads CASSQGGGFTEAFF. For the CDR3, the DNA is TGTGCCAGCAGCCAAGGAGGGGGATTCACTGAAGCTTTCTTT.

The sample holds a few counts of this clone. One junction end does not reproduce the germline sequence, and a read error may be involved. The genes are TRBV7-7 and TRBJ2-3; 7 nucleotides align to TRBD2. Germline CDR1 SSHAT, CDR2 FNYEAQ (reference sequence). The CDR3 covers 17 residues. CDR3 coding DNA: TGTGCTAGCAGCCCCGGGGAGGGGCCGCGCTCGTCAGATACGCAGTATTTT. It is translated as CASSPGEGPRSSDTQYF.

This chain connects TRBV5-1 to TRBJ2-7; 7 bases are a match to TRBD1. CDR1 SGHRS and CDR2 YFSETQ come from the germline V gene. V lost 4 bases to trimming and J lost 1 base; unmatched junction nucleotides: 5. The length of the CDR3 is 14 residues. Written as DNA, the CDR3 is TGCGCCAGCAGCCAGGGACAGCCGTCCTACGAGCAGTACTTC. It codes for CASSQGQPSYEQYF.

CDR3: CASSSRDRFLAAFF. As DNA, the CDR3 is TGTGCCAGCAGTTCCCGGGACAGGTTCTTGGCAGCTTTCTTT. The chain recombines TRBV6-2 or TRBV6-3 with TRBJ1-1, with TRBD1 matching over 8 bases. Germline CDR1 is MNHEY and CDR2 is SVGEGT. The CDR3 runs to 14 residues. After removal of 4 bases from V and 10 bases from J, the junction contained 11 bases not matched to a gene.

This clone was detected only once. The V and J genes are TRBV19 and TRBJ2-2, with D possibly being TRBD1 (6 bases). V lost 4 bases, J lost 1 base, and 13 bases lay in between. Germline CDR1 and CDR2: LNHDA and SQIVND (reference sequence). This CDR3 region has 16 residues. The CDR3 reads CASSNYRVRNTGELFF. DNA for the CDR3: TGTGCCAGTAGTAACTACAGGGTACGGAACACCGGGGAGCTGTTTTTT.

This clone was seen only a few times. The chain combines TRBV3-1 (or the pseudogene TRBV3-2) with TRBJ1-5; D remains unclear. Trimming shortened V by 4 bases and J by 3 bases, and 10 bases separated the two germline ends. This CDR3 is 14 amino acids long. The germline CDR1 and CDR2 sequences are LGHDT and YNNKEL (reference sequence). The CDR3 DNA sequence: TGTGCCAGCAGCCCCGGAACAGTCAATCAGCCCCAGCATTTT. Its protein is CASSPGTVNQPQHF.

The chain links TRBV19 to TRBJ2-1; 10 nucleotides line up with TRBD2. From germline, CDR1 is LNHDA and CDR2 SQIVND (reference sequence). Losses at the gene ends were 4 bases for V and 8 bases for J; bases not matched to a gene: 8. The CDR3 sequence is 15 residues long. The CDR3 DNA sequence: TGTGCCAGTAGTAAGACTAGCGGGTCCCAGGATGAGCAGTTCTTC. It is translated as CASSKTSGSQDEQFF.

The V call is TRBV9, the J call TRBJ2-3; D may be TRBD2 (6 bases). Trimming removed 2 bases from V and 1 base from J, with 20 bases in between. CDR3 length: 18 residues. Germline V gives CDR1 SGDLS, CDR2 YYNGEE. The CDR3 DNA reads TGTGCCAGCAGCGTCGCCATTTGGCGGGGTGTCGGCACAGATACGCAGTATTTT. This encodes CASSVAIWRGVGTDTQYF.

The V gene is TRBV30, the J gene TRBJ1-3; D is ambiguous. The CDR3 contains 15 residues. In germline, CDR1 is GTSNPN, CDR2 SVGIG (reference sequence). Trimming pared 5 bases from V and 0 bases from J, leaving 14 bases between. CDR3 DNA sequence: TGTGCCTGGGGTTTGGCGGGGAGCTCTGGAAACACCATATATTTT. This encodes CAWGLAGSSGNTIYF.

This clone occurred a few times. The chain combines TRBV5-4 with TRBJ2-7; TRBD2 aligns across 9 bases. Germline assignment: CDR1 SGHNT and CDR2 YYREEE (reference sequence). The junction had 11 bases not matched to a gene; V was cut back by 4 bases and J by 6 bases. There are 15 residues in the CDR3. CDR3 in DNA: TGTGCCAGCAGCCCGTATAGCGGGAGCCCGCGCGAGCAGTACTTC. Its protein is CASSPYSGSPREQYF.